This T cell receptor (beta chain) emerged from a study of T cells in Graves' hyperthyroidism and ophthalmopathy. At the level of the study: Before any treatment, at initial diagnosis, peripheral blood was collected. Points from the study as a whole: In blood, most of the thyroid clonotypes expanded above 0.001 were also present. Patients with ophthalmopathy were separated from those with stable hyperthyroidism by a 13 V-J model.

V shed 3 bases and J 4 bases; nucleotides not matched to a gene: 4. Looked up from germline, CDR1 is DFQATT and CDR2 is SNEGSKA (reference sequence). The CDR3 has 15 amino acids. Enrolled ophthalmopathy patients presented with a Clinical Activity Score of at least 3, a NOSPECS grade of at least 4, and disease duration under 3 months. The TCR beta CDR3 regions underwent amplification using RNA transcripts as the source. First-round RT-PCR with HTBI primers amplified the TCR CDR3 region. TCRdb re-called the multiplex PCR reads with MiXCR, one entry per CDR3 protein. This sample has 500,000 or so distinct CDR3 sequences; 15% to 20% occur once, and the top ten carry around 17%. This clonotype showed up many times. The antigen remains undetermined.

This rearrangement joins TRBV20-1 to TRBJ2-1, with TRBD1 identical over 12 bases. Material for sequencing was blood. The clonotype originates from a young woman with Graves' ophthalmopathy. The CDR3 here is CSASPGQGAYNEQFF. The CDR3 DNA reads TGCAGTGCTAGCCCGGGACAGGGGGCGTACAATGAGCAGTTCTTC.